Below, 3 T cell receptor beta chains from the same sample are listed, as sequenced in a study of T cells in tumors after PD-1 blockade. Repertoires were generated with immunoSEQ multiplex PCR, while TCRdb's copy carries only in-frame clones and drops some. The sample holds 60,000 or so clones, roughly 77% seen once. The sample consisted of PBMCs, taken before anti-PD-1 treatment. The receptors were sampled from a human donor with basal cell carcinoma.

This chain connects TRBV5-5 to TRBJ1-4; D is unresolved. Trimming took off 4 bases at V and 2 bases at J, with 6 bases between the two ends. CDR1 and CDR2 from the germline V gene are SGHKS and YYEKEE (reference sequence). The CDR3 is 13 amino acids. The CDR3, as DNA: TGTGCCAGCAGCCCGACGACTAATGAAAAACTGTTTTTT. Its translation: CASSPTTNEKLFF.

The rearrangement uses TRBV12-5 and TRBJ2-1, with D maybe TRBD2 (5 bases). This CDR3 region has 14 residues. Germline CDR1 LGHNT, CDR2 FRNRAP. With 3 bases removed from V and 6 bases from J, the gap between germline ends came to 12 bases. The CDR3 DNA is TGTGCTAGTGGTTTACGACTAAACTCCAATGAGCAGTTCTTC. Translation gives CASGLRLNSNEQFF.

V gene TRBV19 combines with J gene TRBJ1-4; the match to TRBD1 covers 9 bases. Looked up from germline, CDR1 is LNHDA and CDR2 is SQIVND (reference sequence). Losses at the gene ends were 6 bases for V and 8 bases for J; bases not matched to a gene: 10. The CDR3 covers 15 residues. The CDR3 reads CASSTGTGLGEKLFF. The CDR3 region has the DNA TGTGCCAGTAGCACCGGGACAGGGCTTGGGGAAAAACTGTTTTTT.